This T cell receptor (beta chain) was found in a study of T cells after yellow fever vaccination. About the research overall: When fractions had low cell numbers, they were prepared with SMART-Seq v4 Ultra Low Input.

This clonotype was seen repeatedly, ten times or more. In TCRdb, the 5' RACE reads were re-called with MiXCR into one record per CDR3 protein. The table includes roughly 170,000 distinct CDR3 sequences, roughly 6.2% detected once. Looked up from germline, CDR1 is SGHTA and CDR2 is FQGNSA. V was pared by 5 bases and J by 5 bases, with 19 bases between. The CDR3 runs to 15 residues. The receptor comes from a man younger than 35 who received the YFV17D yellow fever vaccine. The chain links TRBV7-2 to TRBJ2-7; either TRBD1 or TRBD2 may supply D (5 bases each). Sequencing was performed on CD4+ T cells sorted from PBMCs, taken on the day of the first yellow fever vaccination. The CDR3 is CASSPAARRGDEQYF. DNA of the CDR3: TGTGCCAGCAGCCCCGCCGCTCGACGGGGCGACGAGCAGTACTTC.